The 23 T cell receptor beta chains below come from one sample, sequenced in a study of shared clonotypes between healthy human individuals. Assay used: immunoSEQ multiplex PCR; TCRdb lists only in-frame clones, some missing. Of about 2.5 million clones listed, 85% to 95% are singletons. The sample taken for sequencing was naive CD4+ T cells from PBMCs. The subset was: CD45RA+ positively selected. All receptors derive from a man between 18 and 35 years old in good health. Some clones in this sample may be carry-over from other donors' samples.

The chain joins TRBV5-6 to TRBJ1-5; the D gene is possibly TRBD1 (5 bases). Between the trimmed V and J ends, which lost 2 bases and 7 bases, there was a span of 7 bases. CDR1 and CDR2 (germline): SGHDT, YYEEEE. The CDR3 is 12 residues long. The CDR3 coding sequence is TGTGCCAGCAGCTTCGGGGGGCAGCCCCAGCATTTT. Its protein product is CASSFGGQPQHF.

The CDR3 spells CASCRASSGANVLTF. In nucleotides, the CDR3 is TGTGCCAGCTGCCGGGCCAGCTCTGGGGCCAACGTCCTGACTTTC. V usage is TRBV6-5 and J usage is TRBJ2-6; D is uncertain. Germline V CDR1 and CDR2: MNHEY, SVGAGI. V shed 8 bases and J shed 0 bases, with 11 bases lying between them. This CDR3 has 15 residues.

CDR3 in amino acids: CASSLGRGSEAFF. In DNA form, the CDR3 reads TGTGCCAGCAGTCTCGGGCGGGGGTCTGAAGCTTTCTTT. This chain connects TRBV28 to TRBJ1-1; possibly TRBD1 for D (5 bases). The CDR3 is made up of 13 amino acids. Germline-derived CDR1 and CDR2 are MDHEN and SYDVKM. Trimming took 5 bases from V and 6 from J, leaving 13 bases between them.

CDR3 amino acids: CASSLAGTGVYNEQFF. The CDR3 DNA follows: TGTGCCAGCAGCTTAGCTGGGACAGGGGTCTACAATGAGCAGTTCTTC. This sequence joins TRBV7-2 and TRBJ2-1; 10 bases match TRBD1. The trim removed 0 bases at V and 3 bases at J, leaving 2 bases unmatched. The CDR3 loop spans 16 amino acids. Looked up from germline, CDR1 is SGHTA and CDR2 is FQGNSA.

The chain employs TRBV7-2 and TRBJ2-1; the match to TRBD2 covers 10 bases. CDR3 length: 16 amino acids. Trimming cost V 1 base and J 7 bases; bases outside gene matches: 7. Germline V lookup: CDR1 SGHTA, CDR2 FQGNSA. The CDR3 reads CASSLGPPSGRNEQFF. CDR3 coding DNA: TGTGCCAGCAGCTTAGGTCCGCCTAGCGGGAGAAATGAGCAGTTCTTC.

This sequence joins TRBV9 and TRBJ2-3; D ambiguous. Germline loops: CDR1 SGDLS, CDR2 YYNGEE. The CDR3 has 13 amino acids. Trimming stripped 4 bases from V and 6 bases from J, with 12 bases between. The CDR3, as DNA: TGTGCCAGCAGCTATCTCCGGTGGGATACGCAGTATTTT. Translated, it gives CASSYLRWDTQYF. The full variable domain, rest sourced from reference TRBV9 and TRBJ2-3, is DSGVTQTPKHLITATGQRVTLRCSPRSGDLSVYWYQQSLDQGLQFLIQYYNGEERAKGNILERFSAQQFPDLHSELNLSSLELGDSALYFCASSYLRWDTQYFGPGTRLTVL.

The chain carries TRBV6-5 and TRBJ2-6; the match to TRBD1 covers 11 bases. Germline CDR1 and CDR2: MNHEY and SVGAGI. This CDR3 spans 16 amino acids. V lost 4 bases, J lost 3 bases, and 2 bases stayed unmatched. The CDR3 nucleotides are TGTGCCAGCAGTTGGACAGGGGGCAATGGGGCCAACGTCCTGACTTTC. Amino acid sequence: CASSWTGGNGANVLTF.

The chain combines TRBV19 with TRBJ1-1; 7 bases fit TRBD1. J was trimmed by 1 base and V by 4 bases; bases with no gene match: 3. Looked up from germline, CDR1 is LNHDA and CDR2 is SQIVND (reference sequence). The CDR3 has 14 amino acids. The CDR3 sequence is CASSSDRANTEAFF. CDR3 in DNA: TGTGCCAGTAGTAGTGACAGGGCGAACACTGAAGCTTTCTTT.

The chain links TRBV5-6 to TRBJ2-7; tentatively, D is TRBD2 (5 bases). The CDR3 has 12 residues. Germline V CDR1 and CDR2: SGHDT, YYEEEE. Trimming removed 4 bases from V and 4 bases from J, with 9 bases in between. The CDR3: CASSRRGYEQYF. The CDR3 DNA is TGTGCCAGCAGCCGTCGGGGATACGAGCAGTACTTC.

The sample holds one count of this clone. This chain connects TRBV4-1 to TRBJ2-3; TRBD1 matches 11 bases. The CDR3 covers 19 residues. V trimming: 2 bases; J trimming: 0 bases; junction bases outside the gene matches: 10. The V gene's germline CDR1 is MGHRA and CDR2 YSYEKL. The DNA for the CDR3 is TGCGCCAGCAGCCAAAGAAGCGGACAGGGGGCCCTTAGCACAGATACGCAGTATTTT. This sequence encodes CASSQRSGQGALSTDTQYF.

V and J are TRBV28 and TRBJ1-2; 8 bases match TRBD1. The CDR3 runs 14 residues. The germline CDR1 and CDR2 sequences are MDHEN and SYDVKM. The V gene end was trimmed by 3 bases and the J gene end by 7 bases; junction bases not matched to a gene: 7. The CDR3 sequence: CASSFVDRASGYTF. In DNA form, the CDR3 reads TGTGCCAGCAGTTTTGTGGACAGGGCCAGTGGCTACACCTTC.

The chain has TRBV6-5 and TRBJ2-7; 9 bases map to TRBD1. Per the germline V gene, CDR1 is MNHEY and CDR2 is SVGAGI. The CDR3 spans 13 residues. The V gene end was trimmed by 5 bases and the J gene end by 3 bases; junction bases not matched to a gene: 2. CDR3 in amino acids: CASSGQGSYEQYF. CDR3 nucleotide sequence: TGTGCCAGCAGTGGACAGGGGAGCTACGAGCAGTACTTC.

The chain recombines TRBV5-1 with TRBJ2-1, with TRBD2 identical over 15 bases. The V gene end was trimmed by 2 bases and the J gene end by 7 bases; junction bases not matched to a gene: 4. CDR3 size: 16 residues. Germline CDR1 and CDR2: SGHRS and YFSETQ. CDR3 bases: TGCGCCAGCAGCTTATGGGGGACTAGCGGGAGGAATGAGCAGTTCTTC. Its translation is CASSLWGTSGRNEQFF. Looking up the rest from reference TRBV5-1 and TRBJ2-1 gives the full variable domain: KAGVTQTPRYLIKTRGQQVTLSCSPISGHRSVSWYQQTPGQGLQFLFEYFSETQRNKGNFPGRFSGRQFSNSRSEMNVSTLELGDSALYLCASSLWGTSGRNEQFFGPGTRLTVL.

In its sample, this clone was seen once. The chain carries TRBV28 and TRBJ1-3; D ambiguous. Looked up from germline, CDR1 is MDHEN and CDR2 is SYDVKM. V was shortened by 5 bases and J by 0 bases, with 17 bases between the two germline ends. The CDR3 covers 17 residues. This CDR3 reads CASSLSVNIGSGNTIYF. CDR3 DNA sequence: TGTGCCAGCAGTCTTTCTGTAAACATTGGCTCTGGAAACACCATATATTTT.

The chain combines TRBV6-5 with TRBJ1-3; D uncertain. This CDR3 region has 15 residues. CDR1 and CDR2 from the germline V gene are MNHEY and SVGAGI. The V gene lost 6 bases and the J gene lost 0 bases, with 12 bases spanning the gap. CDR3 DNA: TGTGCCAGCAGCCCATCCGCGGGCTCTGGAAACACCATATATTTT. Residues: CASSPSAGSGNTIYF.

The chain joins TRBV6-4 to TRBJ2-1, with 13 bases fitting TRBD2. Germline CDR1 and CDR2: MRHNA and SNTAGT. The V and J ends lost 4 bases and 4 bases, in that order; junction bases with no gene match: 4. There are 16 residues in the CDR3. The CDR3 DNA follows: TGTGCCAGCAGTGCCCGGACTAGCGGGAGTTACAATGAGCAGTTCTTC. Amino acids: CASSARTSGSYNEQFF.

CDR3 residues: CASSLGGTGVAYEQYF. For the CDR3, the DNA is TGTGCCAGCAGCTTGGGAGGGACAGGGGTTGCATACGAGCAGTACTTC. V and J are TRBV11-1 and TRBJ2-7; the match to TRBD1 covers 10 bases. The germline V gene has CDR1 SGHAT and CDR2 FQDESV (reference sequence). CDR3 size: 16 residues. The J segment lost 4 bases and the V segment lost 3 bases, leaving 9 bases of the junction unmatched.

V is TRBV30 and J is TRBJ1-5; perhaps TRBD1 as D (6 bases). The CDR3 runs 15 residues. With 2 bases removed from V and 5 bases from J, the gap between germline ends came to 16 bases. The germline V gene has CDR1 GTSNPN and CDR2 SVGIG (reference sequence). CDR3 loop: CAWSSPGHLYQPQHF. CDR3 DNA: TGTGCCTGGAGTTCACCGGGACACCTCTATCAGCCCCAGCATTTT.

The rearrangement uses TRBV28 and TRBJ2-3; D may be TRBD1 (6 bases). Germline CDR1 is MDHEN and CDR2 is SYDVKM. Trimming stripped 3 bases from V and 4 bases from J, with 8 bases between. The CDR3 contains 13 residues. The CDR3 is CASSLGAPDTQYF. The CDR3 DNA is TGTGCCAGCAGTTTGGGGGCCCCAGATACGCAGTATTTT.

The chain couples TRBV28 to TRBJ1-2, with unresolved D. Germline V gene data show CDR1 as MDHEN and CDR2 as SYDVKM. V was shortened by 1 base and J by 4 bases, with 7 bases between the two germline ends. The CDR3 runs to 13 residues. CDR3 sequence (DNA): TGTGCCAGCAGTTTATTGTTGGCCTATGGCTACACCTTC. Encoded protein: CASSLLLAYGYTF.

This rearrangement joins TRBV25-1 to TRBJ2-1; tentatively, D is TRBD1 or TRBD2 (5 bases each). The CDR3 covers 16 residues. V was cut by 7 bases and J by 5 bases, with 21 bases left in between. Germline-derived CDR1 and CDR2 are MGHDK and SYGVNS. CDR3 amino acids: CASNRGESILDNEQFF. The CDR3 DNA reads TGTGCCAGCAACCGGGGCGAAAGTATACTCGACAATGAGCAGTTCTTC.

J is TRBJ2-7 and V is TRBV25-1; D ambiguous. CDR3 length equals 14 residues. Germline lookup yields CDR1 MGHDK and CDR2 SYGVNS. Trimming took off 1 base at V and 2 bases at J, with 9 bases between the two ends. The CDR3 is CASSELGTAYEQYF. DNA for the CDR3: TGTGCCAGCAGTGAATTGGGAACGGCCTACGAGCAGTACTTC.

The chain carries TRBV19 and TRBJ2-1; tentative D call: TRBD1 (5 bases). The CDR3 runs to 15 residues. Germline V CDR1 and CDR2: LNHDA, SQIVND (reference sequence). With 1 base removed from V and 8 bases from J, the gap between germline ends came to 15 bases. CDR3 sequence: CASSIAPGRVYEQFF. The CDR3 DNA is TGTGCCAGTAGTATAGCCCCTGGCAGGGTCTATGAGCAGTTCTTC.